A selection of T cell receptor beta chains follows, all from one sample in a study of blood T cell repertoires in COVID-19. Measured with immunoSEQ multiplex PCR; TCRdb has only the in-frame clones, and not every one. This sample has 390,000 or so clones; 87% occur once, and the top ten carry around 9.3%. Sequenced input: PBMCs or T cells enriched from blood (not recorded which). The receptors originated from a woman between 50 and 59 years old who had recovered from COVID-19. Each CDR3 is given with its conserved first and last residue. D genes are given only for firm matches. Some rows mark clone size as missing; the rest say once, few, many or name a class of expanded clone.

j_call clone_size v_call d_call cdr3_nt cdr3_aa
TRBJ2-5 NA TRBV7-3 NA TGTGCCAGCAGCAAAACTACCCAAGAGACCCAGTACTTC CASSKTTQETQYF
TRBJ2-7 NA TRBV7-9 TRBD1 TGTGCCAGCAGCTTATTGACAGGGCGCTACGGCTACGAGCAGTACTTC CASSLLTGRYGYEQYF
TRBJ1-5 NA TRBV30 TRBD1 TGTGCCTGGGGACAGGGAAGCCAGCCCCAGCATTTT CAWGQGSQPQHF
TRBJ1-3 once TRBV6-2/TRBV6-3 NA TGTGCCAGCAGTTTCACAGGTCGGTCGGGCCACTCTGGAAACACCATATATTTT CASSFTGRSGHSGNTIYF
TRBJ1-2 NA TRBV27 TRBD1 TGTGCCAGCAGTTTACAGGGGGTCGGCTACACCTTC CASSLQGVGYTF
TRBJ2-7 NA TRBV12-3/TRBV12-4 NA TGTGCCAGCAGTTTAGAGGGGGTTGAGCAGTACTTC CASSLEGVEQYF
TRBJ2-7 NA TRBV2 TRBD2 TGTGCCACCCTCAGGCAAGGGGAGGGCGAGCAGTACTTC CATLRQGEGEQYF
TRBJ2-2 once TRBV3-1/TRBV3-2 NA TGTGCCAGCAGCCGGGCCGGGGACACCGGGGAGCTGTTTTTT CASSRAGDTGELFF
TRBJ1-2 NA TRBV7-2 NA TGTGCCAGCAGCTTACACCCGGGACTGACGGGAGGAGGCTACACCTTC CASSLHPGLTGGGYTF
TRBJ2-1 NA TRBV10-2 NA TGCGCCAGCAGTGAAATTGTGTCAGAATACAATGAGCAGTTCTTC CASSEIVSEYNEQFF
TRBJ1-6 NA TRBV5-1 TRBD1 TGCGCCAGCAGCTTGGGACAGGGTCCTAATTCACCCCTCCACTTT CASSLGQGPNSPLHF
TRBJ2-7 NA TRBV24-1 NA TGTGCCACCAGTGAGGCCCGGAGCTCCTACGAGCAGTACTTC CATSEARSSYEQYF
TRBJ2-3 NA TRBV5-5 TRBD2 TGTGCCAGCAGCTCGGGACTAGCGGTAGATACGCAGTATTTT CASSSGLAVDTQYF
TRBJ1-2 NA TRBV28 TRBD1 TGTGCCAGCAGTGACGCCGGGACAGGGGGTTCTGGCTACACCTTC CASSDAGTGGSGYTF
TRBJ2-1 NA TRBV7-8 NA TGTGCCAGCAGCTCCTATACTCGAAACAATGAGCAGTTCTTC CASSSYTRNNEQFF
TRBJ2-7 NA TRBV7-2 TRBD2 TGTGCCAGCAGCCCCGGGGGGGTAGTGACCCCCGAGCAGTACTTC CASSPGGVVTPEQYF
TRBJ2-3 NA TRBV2 NA TGTGCCAGCAGTGGCCCCAGGGGTAGCACAGATACGCAGTATTTT CASSGPRGSTDTQYF
TRBJ2-7 NA TRBV29-1 NA TGCAGCGTTGAAATGGGTTACAGTCCCTACGAGCAGTACTTC CSVEMGYSPYEQYF
TRBJ1-3 NA TRBV9 NA TGTGCCAGCAGCGTAGAGCAGAGGTTCTCTGGAAACACCATATATTTT CASSVEQRFSGNTIYF
TRBJ1-1 NA TRBV5-1 NA TGCGCCAGCAGCATAGGAACCATCAGGGACACTGAAGCTTTCTTT CASSIGTIRDTEAFF
TRBJ1-2 NA TRBV7-9 NA TGTGCCAGCAGCTTAGCTGTTTCTTCAGCTAACTATGGCTACACCTTC CASSLAVSSANYGYTF
TRBJ2-1 once TRBV6-5 NA TGTGCCAGCAGGATTCAGGGACTCGATGAGCAGTTCTTC CASRIQGLDEQFF
TRBJ2-7 few TRBV7-9 NA TGTGCCAGCAGCTTAAGTAGCTGGTTGTTCGAGCAGTACTTC CASSLSSWLFEQYF
TRBJ2-5 NA TRBV30 TRBD2 TGTGCCTGGAGTGGCGCTAGCGGGGGAGAAGAGACCCAGTACTTC CAWSGASGGEETQYF
TRBJ1-1 once TRBV10-3 TRBD1 TGTGCCATCAGTGAGGGGCAGGGGGTGACTGAAGCTTTCTTT CAISEGQGVTEAFF
TRBJ2-2 NA TRBV11-2 NA TGTGCCAGCAGCTTCTCTTCTTTTCTCGCCGGGGAGCTGTTTTTT CASSFSSFLAGELFF
TRBJ2-1 NA TRBV19 NA TGTGCCAGTAGTATGGGGCTCAACAATGAGCAGTTCTTC CASSMGLNNEQFF
TRBJ1-1 NA TRBV7-9 NA TGTGCCAGCACCCCAGTGATCGCCCCAACACCTGAAGCTTTCTTT CASTPVIAPTPEAFF
TRBJ1-5 NA TRBV9 NA TGTGCCAGCAGCGGGGGCGCCGGCGATAGCAATCAGCCCCAGCATTTT CASSGGAGDSNQPQHF
TRBJ2-1 once TRBV5-6 NA TGTGCCAGCAGCTTGGACAGGGTAATTAGTAATGAGCAGTTCTTC CASSLDRVISNEQFF
TRBJ1-2 NA TRBV10-3 NA TGTGCCATCAAGAATCGGACAGACCAAGCCTATGGCTACACCTTC CAIKNRTDQAYGYTF
TRBJ1-1 NA TRBV29-1 NA TGCAGCGCATCCACTGGGACAGAAGCTTTCTTT CSASTGTEAFF
TRBJ2-2 NA TRBV7-2 TRBD2 TGTGCCAGCAGCAGACTAGCGGGGGCGAACACCGGGGAGCTGTTTTTT CASSRLAGANTGELFF
TRBJ1-1 NA TRBV5-1 NA TGCGCCAGCAGCCTCCTGGACAGCCAGCTCGGTATGAACACTGAAGCTTTCTTT CASSLLDSQLGMNTEAFF
TRBJ1-1 NA TRBV6-5 NA TGTGCCAGCAGTTACCGAGGGGGCACTGAAGCTTTCTTT CASSYRGGTEAFF
TRBJ2-1 NA TRBV5-1 TRBD1 TGCGCCAGCAGCCCGGACAGGCACTCCTACAATGAGCAGTTCTTC CASSPDRHSYNEQFF
TRBJ2-3 NA TRBV25-1 TRBD2 TGTGCCAGCAGCGGGACTAGCGGGGGCTTGGGTCTTGGTACGCAGTATTTT CASSGTSGGLGLGTQYF
TRBJ2-1 NA TRBV6-2/TRBV6-3 TRBD2 TGTGCCAGCAGTTACAACAGCGGGGGGTTAAGGCTTAATGAGCAGTTCTTC CASSYNSGGLRLNEQFF
TRBJ1-1 NA TRBV14 TRBD1 TGTGCCAGCAGCCCTTCCCCTACCGGGACAGGGGGTTCTTTCTTT CASSPSPTGTGGSFF
TRBJ1-2 NA TRBV27 TRBD1 TGTGCCAGCGCCTGGGGACAGGGTCATTATGGCTACACCTTC CASAWGQGHYGYTF
TRBJ2-7 NA TRBV28 TRBD2 TGTGCCAGCTCCGCTAGCGGGACCTACGAGCAGTACTTC CASSASGTYEQYF
TRBJ2-5 NA TRBV6-5 NA TGTGCCAGCGACAGAGAGACCCAGTACTTC CASDRETQYF
TRBJ2-1 NA TRBV30 TRBD2 TGTGCCTGGAGCGGGGGGGCCTTGGGCAATGAGCAGTTCTTC CAWSGGALGNEQFF
TRBJ2-7 NA TRBV5-6 NA TGTGCCAGCACCACCGATCTGACAGTCCGAAGGGCGAACTCCTACGAGCAGTACTTC CASTTDLTVRRANSYEQYF
TRBJ1-1 few TRBV29-1 NA TGCAGCGGAAGGGGGGGAGCCACTGAAGCTTTCTTT CSGRGGATEAFF
TRBJ1-4 NA TRBV2 NA TGTGCCAGCAGTCTAACAGGACCAAAACTGTTTTTT CASSLTGPKLFF
TRBJ2-7 NA TRBV14 NA TGTGCCAGCAGCCACCAGTTACAGCCCAACGTGTACGAGCAGTACTTC CASSHQLQPNVYEQYF
TRBJ2-5 NA TRBV11-3 NA TGTGCCAGCAGCTTTGGCGGCCAAGAGACCCAGTACTTC CASSFGGQETQYF
TRBJ1-3 NA TRBV3-1/TRBV3-2 TRBD1 TGTGCCAGCAGCCAAGATTACCCAGGGGGATCTGCAAACACCATATATTTT CASSQDYPGGSANTIYF
TRBJ1-2 NA TRBV12-3/TRBV12-4 NA TGTGCCAGCAGTAGGGAGGTGATGGGTGGCTACACCTTC CASSREVMGGYTF
TRBJ1-1 NA TRBV6-6 NA TGTGCCAGCAGCCCCCACGGACAGTCCCCTGAAGCTTTCTTT CASSPHGQSPEAFF
TRBJ2-2 NA TRBV2 NA TGTGCCAGCAGTGTATCCGGGACGAACACCGGGGAGCTGTTTTTT CASSVSGTNTGELFF
TRBJ2-5 NA TRBV7-9 NA TGTGCCACCTCGGAGGGGGGGAAAGAGACCCAGTACTTC CATSEGGKETQYF
TRBJ2-7 NA TRBV9 NA TGTGCCAGCAGCTTAGGAGGGGGGGCCAACCTCTTCTTC CASSLGGGANLFF
TRBJ1-2 once TRBV5-1 NA TGCGCCAGCAGCTTCGGTTCTGGCGGTGGGTATGGCTACACCTTC CASSFGSGGGYGYTF